These 32 T cell receptor beta chains were all obtained from the same sample, sequenced in a study of T cells in Graves' hyperthyroidism and ophthalmopathy. RNA transcripts served as the template for amplifying TCR beta CDR3 regions. The TCR CDR3 first-round RT-PCR relied on the HTBI primer set. TCRdb re-called the multiplex PCR reads with MiXCR, one entry per CDR3 protein. Of about 760,000 distinct CDR3 sequences listed, roughly a third are singletons. Sequencing was done on a sample of blood. The receptors originated from a middle-aged woman with Graves' hyperthyroidism.

The gene calls are TRBV20-1 and TRBJ2-7; 11 nucleotides align to TRBD1. CDR3 length equals 14 residues. V was clipped by 3 bases and J by 4 bases; unmatched bases: 5. Germline V gene sequence: CDR1 DFQATT, CDR2 SNEGSKA (reference sequence). CDR3 residues: CSASRTGGWYEQYF. In DNA, the CDR3 is TGCAGTGCTAGTCGGACAGGGGGCTGGTACGAGCAGTACTTC.

This clonotype was observed a handful of times. CDR3 nucleotides: TGTGCCAGCTCACCTAGACAGCCCCAGCATTTT. It translates to CASSPRQPQHF. This sequence joins TRBV7-2 and TRBJ1-5; no clear D gene. The CDR3 spans 11 residues. The V end lost 8 bases, the J end lost 7 bases, and 9 bases lay between the germline ends. Germline CDR1 and CDR2: SGHTA and FQGNSA.

V gene TRBV10-3 combines with J gene TRBJ2-6; D is ambiguous. CDR3 length: 13 amino acids. V was pared by 8 bases and J by 2 bases, with 7 bases between. CDR1 and CDR2 from the germline V gene are ENHRY and SYGVKD. The CDR3 here is CAILAAGANVLTF. The DNA for the CDR3 is TGTGCCATCCTCGCCGCTGGGGCCAACGTCCTGACTTTC.

The chain has TRBV7-8 and TRBJ1-6, with 7 bases identical to TRBD1. Trimming took 6 bases from V and 7 from J; bases not matched to a gene: 15. The CDR3 spans 17 residues. Germline V gene lookup returns CDR1 SGHVS and CDR2 FQNEAQ. Here the CDR3 DNA reads TGTGCCAGCAGACTTACCTTAGGGACAGCGGGAAATTCACCCCTCCACTTT. It encodes CASRLTLGTAGNSPLHF.

The chain joins TRBV7-9 to TRBJ2-5; 9 bases fit TRBD2. The CDR3 has 14 residues. Germline lookup yields CDR1 SEHNR and CDR2 FQNEAQ (reference sequence). Trimming cost V 6 bases and J 1 base; bases outside gene matches: 3. Written as DNA, the CDR3 is TGTGCCAGCAGGCTAGCGGGACTCCAAGAGACCCAGTACTTC. Its translation: CASRLAGLQETQYF.

The chain links TRBV7-3 to TRBJ1-2; tentative D call: TRBD1 (5 bases). Trimming removed 5 bases at V and 5 bases at J, with 18 bases between. The CDR3 has 15 residues. CDR1 SGHTA and CDR2 FQGTGA come from the germline V gene. CDR3 sequence reads: CASSQEDPGAYGYTF. CDR3 nucleotides: TGTGCCAGCAGCCAAGAAGACCCCGGGGCGTATGGCTACACCTTC.

This clonotype was counted many times. V and J are TRBV7-9 and TRBJ1-2; D gene uncertain. Germline V gene data show CDR1 as SEHNR and CDR2 as FQNEAQ (reference sequence). The length of the CDR3 is 13 residues. Trimming cost V 5 bases and J 4 bases, with 11 bases left between them. The CDR3, as DNA: TGTGCCAGCAGCGTAGGAGGAGGCTATGGCTACACCTTC. Translating it yields CASSVGGGYGYTF.

The rearrangement joins TRBV7-2 to TRBJ2-5, with 7 bases lining up with TRBD1. V was pared by 8 bases and J by 2 bases, with 8 bases of the junction left unmatched. The CDR3 spans 14 residues. Germline V CDR1 and CDR2: SGHTA, FQGNSA. CDR3 region: CASGKSGGQETQYF. The CDR3 DNA reads as TGTGCCAGCGGTAAATCAGGGGGTCAAGAGACCCAGTACTTC.

This clonotype was counted a few times. The chain has TRBV5-1 and TRBJ1-1; possible D gene TRBD1, 6 bases. This CDR3 region has 14 residues. Germline V gene data show CDR1 as SGHRS and CDR2 as YFSETQ. V was trimmed by 6 bases and J by 1 base, leaving 13 bases between them. The CDR3 bases are TGCGCCAGCACCCTGACAGGAACGAACACTGAAGCTTTCTTT. Translating it yields CASTLTGTNTEAFF. Filled out from reference TRBV5-1 and TRBJ1-1, the complete variable domain reads KAGVTQTPRYLIKTRGQQVTLSCSPISGHRSVSWYQQTPGQGLQFLFEYFSETQRNKGNFPGRFSGRQFSNSRSEMNVSTLELGDSALYLCASTLTGTNTEAFFGQGTRLTVV.

This clonotype came up a few times. The CDR3 protein is CSVEARTNYGYTF. Written as DNA, the CDR3 is TGCAGCGTTGAAGCCAGGACTAACTATGGCTACACCTTC. The genes are TRBV29-1 and TRBJ1-2; D is undetermined. CDR1 is SQVTM and CDR2 is ANQGSEA in the germline V gene. CDR3 size: 13 residues. V lost 1 base to trimming and J lost 0 bases, with 6 bases between them.

The sample holds many counts of this clonotype. The rearrangement uses TRBV29-1 and TRBJ1-2, with D uncertain. CDR1 and CDR2 (germline): SQVTM, ANQGSEA. Trimming took off 3 bases at V and 4 bases at J, with 9 bases between the two ends. The CDR3 has 12 amino acids. CDR3: CSVDRLSYGYTF. For the CDR3, the DNA is TGCAGCGTTGACAGGCTCAGCTATGGCTACACCTTC.

In regard to this clonotype: At one boundary the junction diverges from the germline segment, which might be a read error. The genes are TRBV5-8 and TRBJ1-3; perhaps TRBD1 as D (5 bases). The CDR3 extends over 16 amino acids. Germline CDR1 reads SGHTS; CDR2 reads YDEGEE. Here the CDR3 reads CASSSRDWRVGETIYF. Here the CDR3 DNA reads TGCGCCAGCAGCAGCCGGGACTGGAGGGTGGGAGAGACCATATATTTT. The variable domain in full, with the rest retrieved from reference TRBV5-8 and TRBJ1-3, is EAGVTQSPTHLIKTRGQQATLRCSPISGHTSVYWYQQALGLGLQFLLWYDEGEERNRGNFPPRFSGRQFPNYSSELNVNALELEDSALYLCASSSRDWRVGETIYFGEGSWLTVV.

The J gene is TRBJ2-5, the V gene TRBV6-4; 7 positions match TRBD1. The CDR3 has 13 amino acids. The germline V gene has CDR1 MRHNA and CDR2 SNTAGT. J gave up 3 bases and V 2 bases, and 0 bases lay outside the gene matches. CDR3 loop: CASSDDREETQYF. For the CDR3, the DNA is TGTGCCAGCAGTGACGACAGGGAAGAGACCCAGTACTTC.

This clonotype was counted many times. The J gene is TRBJ2-5, the V gene TRBV12-3 or TRBV12-4; D perhaps matches TRBD1 (5 bases). The CDR3 spans 13 residues. V lost 7 bases and J 4 bases, leaving 13 bases between the germline ends. The CDR3 here is CASTKQERETQYF. CDR3 DNA sequence: TGTGCCAGCACCAAACAGGAAAGAGAGACCCAGTACTTC.

The chain uses TRBV6-6 and TRBJ1-5, with D unresolved. Deletions cut 10 bases from V and 5 bases from J, with 15 bases between. The CDR3 totals 13 residues. Germline V gene lookup returns CDR1 MNHNY and CDR2 SVGAGI (reference sequence). CDR3 coding DNA: TGTGCCACCCAGACCTTCGCGGATCAGCCCCAGCATTTT. It codes for CATQTFADQPQHF.

In its sample, this clonotype was seen a few times. The chain employs TRBV6-6 and TRBJ2-7; TRBD1 matches at 7 bases. CDR1 is MNHNY, CDR2 SVGAGI, per germline (reference sequence). With V trimmed by 2 bases and J by 5 bases, 9 bases remained unmatched. CDR3 length: 15 amino acids. The CDR3 nucleotides read TGTGCCAGCAGTTACCCTACGACAGGGTTCGACGAGCAGTACTTC. Its protein is CASSYPTTGFDEQYF.

Concerning this clonotype: A much larger clone lies a single base off, so this may be a read error. CDR3 coding DNA: TGTGCCATCACCGGGACAGGGGAGGGCGAGCAGTACTTC. Protein product: CAITGTGEGEQYF. The V gene is TRBV10-3, the J gene TRBJ2-7, with 10 nucleotides matching TRBD1. The CDR3 has 13 residues. Losses at the gene ends were 7 bases for V and 6 bases for J; bases not matched to a gene: 6. Germline V gene lookup returns CDR1 ENHRY and CDR2 SYGVKD.

This clonotype was seen at least ten times. J is TRBJ1-3 and V is TRBV7-9; D is undetermined. CDR1 SEHNR and CDR2 FQNEAQ come from the germline V gene (reference sequence). V shed 2 bases and J shed 0 bases, with 8 bases lying between them. The CDR3 extends over 15 amino acids. The CDR3 DNA reads TGTGCCAGCAGCTTATTCGGTAACTCTGGAAACACCATATATTTT. Translation gives CASSLFGNSGNTIYF.

The rearrangement joins TRBV11-1 to TRBJ1-2; the D gene is possibly TRBD1 (6 bases). The CDR3 contains 14 residues. Germline V gene data show CDR1 as SGHAT and CDR2 as FQDESV (reference sequence). Trimming took 4 bases from V and 7 from J, leaving 16 bases between them. CDR3: CASSSTRGAGGYTF. For the CDR3, the DNA is TGTGCCAGCAGCTCCACCCGGGGGGCGGGTGGCTACACCTTC.

The genes are TRBV19 and TRBJ1-6; a weak D match, TRBD1 (6 bases). Trimming shortened V by 8 bases and J by 16 bases, and 21 bases separated the two germline ends. Germline V gives CDR1 LNHDA, CDR2 SQIVND (reference sequence). The CDR3 has 13 amino acids. The CDR3 bases are TGTGCCAGTGGTGGGACACCGGGGTTTCCTCTCCACTTT. Protein product: CASGGTPGFPLHF.

The chain recombines TRBV5-6 with TRBJ1-2; TRBD1 aligns across 7 bases. Germline values: CDR1 SGHDT, CDR2 YYEEEE. J lost 5 bases, V lost 1 base, and 11 bases had no gene match. This CDR3 spans 16 amino acids. This chain's CDR3 is CASSLSPTGTTYGYTF. The CDR3 DNA reads as TGTGCCAGCAGCTTGTCCCCGACAGGGACGACTTATGGCTACACCTTC.

This clonotype has just a few counts. The J gene is TRBJ1-1, the V gene TRBV9; 10 bases are a match to TRBD1. V shed 3 bases, J shed 4 bases, and the junction held 9 bases outside the gene matches. Germline CDR1 reads SGDLS; CDR2 reads YYNGEE. CDR3 length: 16 residues. The CDR3 bases are TGTGCCAGCAGCGCAAGTGGGGGGACAGGGGTCACTGAAGCTTTCTTT. It specifies CASSASGGTGVTEAFF.

Concerning this clonotype itself: This may be a read error: a much more frequent sequence differs by one nucleotide. As the CDR3 is not closed by the conserved phenylalanine or tryptophan, this likely results from a read error. This chain links TRBV25-1 with TRBJ2-7; TRBD1 agrees at 7 bases. V shed 2 bases, J shed 2 bases, and the junction held 3 bases outside the gene matches. This CDR3 has 14 residues. Germline assignment: CDR1 MGHDK and CDR2 SYGVNS. The CDR3: CASSETTGTYEQYL. CDR3 in DNA: TGTGCCAGCAGTGAAACGACAGGGACCTACGAGCAGTACCTC.

The rearrangement joins TRBV5-1 to TRBJ1-1; 8 bases fit TRBD1. Germline V lookup: CDR1 SGHRS, CDR2 YFSETQ. CDR3 size: 15 residues. J gave up 4 bases and V 3 bases, and 8 bases lay outside the gene matches. The CDR3 sequence: CASSWDGQGGTEAFF. CDR3 nucleotides: TGCGCCAGCAGCTGGGATGGACAGGGTGGCACTGAAGCTTTCTTT.

Ten or more counts support this clonotype. This rearrangement joins TRBV3-1 to TRBJ1-2; a weak D match, TRBD1 (5 bases). The germline V and J ends were trimmed by 3 bases and 7 bases, with 6 bases remaining between them. The CDR3 consists of 11 residues. Germline assignment: CDR1 LGHDT and CDR2 YNNKEL (reference sequence). The CDR3 nucleotides read TGTGCCAGCAGCCAGGGACGTGGCTACACCTTC. Protein product: CASSQGRGYTF.

This clonotype has a count of ten or more. This sequence joins TRBV7-2 and TRBJ2-5; a weak D match, TRBD1 (6 bases). Per the germline V gene, CDR1 is SGHTA and CDR2 is FQGNSA. The V gene lost 5 bases and the J gene lost 4 bases, with 20 bases spanning the gap. This CDR3 has 16 residues. The CDR3 nucleotides are TGTGCCAGCAGCGCAGATGTGGGGGCACGGGGAGAGACCCAGTACTTC. Translated: CASSADVGARGETQYF.

This chain joins TRBV3-1 and TRBJ2-7; D is possibly TRBD1 (5 bases). Germline loops: CDR1 LGHDT, CDR2 YNNKEL (reference sequence). The CDR3 totals 14 residues. The ends were cut back, 4 bases at V and 7 bases at J, with 17 bases in the middle. The CDR3, as DNA: TGTGCCAGCAGCCCCTCGGGTCCGAACAGGGAGCAGTACTTC. Its translation is CASSPSGPNREQYF.

The table lists this clonotype with a few counts. The chain carries TRBV9 and TRBJ1-2; weak D call: TRBD1 (5 bases). The length of the CDR3 is 16 residues. In germline, CDR1 is SGDLS, CDR2 YYNGEE. V was shortened by 4 bases and J by 0 bases, with 16 bases between the two germline ends. The CDR3: CASSRGGSQTNYGYTF. CDR3 nucleotides: TGTGCCAGCAGCCGGGGGGGGAGCCAAACTAACTATGGCTACACCTTC.

In its sample, this clonotype was seen many times. V gene TRBV7-2 combines with J gene TRBJ1-1; D unclear. Germline V lookup: CDR1 SGHTA, CDR2 FQGNSA. Trimming removed 3 bases at V and 3 bases at J, with 8 bases between. The CDR3 spans 13 residues. DNA for the CDR3: TGTGCCAGCAGCTTCGCTCCACACACTGAAGCTTTCTTT. Translating it yields CASSFAPHTEAFF.

This clonotype was recorded at least ten times. V is TRBV5-8 and J is TRBJ1-2; no clear D gene. This CDR3 has 14 amino acids. In germline, CDR1 is SGHTS, CDR2 YDEGEE. V was clipped by 1 base and J by 5 bases, with 12 bases between them. The CDR3 sequence is CASSLSSVGYGYTF. In DNA form, the CDR3 reads TGTGCCAGCAGCTTGAGTAGCGTGGGGTATGGCTACACCTTC.

V and J are TRBV24-1 and TRBJ2-7; 9 nucleotides match TRBD2. Germline V gene data show CDR1 as KGHDR and CDR2 as SFDVKD. V was clipped by 2 bases and J by 5 bases; unmatched bases: 9. The CDR3 loop spans 16 amino acids. This chain's CDR3 is CATSDSSLGTSNEQYF. DNA of the CDR3: TGTGCCACCAGTGATTCCAGCTTGGGGACTAGCAACGAGCAGTACTTC.

This rearrangement joins TRBV27 to TRBJ1-2, with D possibly being TRBD1 (6 bases). V shed 5 bases and J shed 5 bases, with 12 bases lying between them. Germline-derived CDR1 and CDR2 are MNHEY and SMNVEV (reference sequence). CDR3 size: 13 residues. CDR3 in amino acids: CASSLTGLYGYTF. For the CDR3, the DNA is TGTGCCAGCAGTCTTACAGGGTTGTATGGCTACACCTTC.